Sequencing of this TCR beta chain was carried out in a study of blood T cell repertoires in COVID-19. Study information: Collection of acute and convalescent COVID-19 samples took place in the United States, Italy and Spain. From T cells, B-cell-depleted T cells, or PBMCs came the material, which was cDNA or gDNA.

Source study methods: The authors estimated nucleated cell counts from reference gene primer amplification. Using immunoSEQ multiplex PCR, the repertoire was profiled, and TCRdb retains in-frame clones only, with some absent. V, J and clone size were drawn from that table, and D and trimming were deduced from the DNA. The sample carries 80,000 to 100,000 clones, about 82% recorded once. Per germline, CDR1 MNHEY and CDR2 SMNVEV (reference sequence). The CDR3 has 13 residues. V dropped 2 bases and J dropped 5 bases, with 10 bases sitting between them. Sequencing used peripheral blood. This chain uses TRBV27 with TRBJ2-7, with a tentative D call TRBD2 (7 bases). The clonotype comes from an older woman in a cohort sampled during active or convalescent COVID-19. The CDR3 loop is CASSLAGAHEQYF. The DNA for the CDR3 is TGTGCCAGCAGTTTAGCGGGGGCCCACGAGCAGTACTTC.